The 9 T cell receptor beta chains below were found in one sample sequenced in a study of blood T cell repertoires in COVID-19. Assay used: immunoSEQ multiplex PCR; TCRdb lists only in-frame clones, some missing. The sample yields approximately 190,000 clones, about four fifths seen once. Sequencing was performed on peripheral blood. The receptors originated from a man in his sixties with acute or convalescent COVID-19.

This clone was observed a single time. CDR3 loop: CASRDSNTGELFF. The CDR3 DNA reads as TGTGCCAGCCGGGACAGTAACACCGGGGAGCTGTTTTTT. The chain carries TRBV6-6 and TRBJ2-2; TRBD1 agrees at 7 bases. The V segment lost 8 bases and the J segment 2 bases; nucleotides outside the gene matches: 2. CDR1 is MNHNY and CDR2 is SVGAGI in the germline V gene (reference sequence). The length of the CDR3 is 13 residues.

This chain joins TRBV30 and TRBJ2-3; D is perhaps TRBD2 (6 bases). Germline CDR1 reads GTSNPN; CDR2 reads SVGIG (reference sequence). This CDR3 has 16 amino acids. Trimming took 0 bases from V and 0 from J, leaving 13 bases between them. This chain's CDR3 is CAWSVVSGASTDTQYF. CDR3 bases: TGTGCCTGGAGTGTCGTTTCGGGAGCTAGCACAGATACGCAGTATTTT.

The V gene is TRBV6-6, the J gene TRBJ1-2; D ambiguous. CDR3 length: 13 amino acids. V lost 6 bases, J lost 2 bases, and 10 bases lay in between. Germline V gene lookup returns CDR1 MNHNY and CDR2 SVGAGI (reference sequence). The CDR3 spells CASSPAGNYGYTF. CDR3 sequence (DNA): TGTGCCAGCAGCCCTGCCGGGAACTATGGCTACACCTTC.

This clone was seen more than once but under ten times. The chain employs TRBV7-2 and TRBJ2-1; 15 nucleotides align to TRBD2. The CDR3 has 18 amino acids. Trimming removed 3 bases from V and 7 bases from J; junction bases left unmatched: 10. Germline V CDR1 and CDR2: SGHTA, FQGNSA. The chain's CDR3 is CASSLGTSGRRLGNEQFF. The CDR3 DNA reads TGTGCCAGCAGCTTGGGGACTAGCGGGAGGAGGTTGGGGAATGAGCAGTTCTTC.

This chain links TRBV12-3 or TRBV12-4 with TRBJ2-1, with 9 bases lining up with TRBD1. With V trimmed by 5 bases and J by 12 bases, 8 bases remained unmatched. CDR3 length: 13 residues. For the CDR3, the DNA is TGTGCCAGCAGTCTGGACAGGGGATGGGGGCAGTTCTTC. Protein sequence: CASSLDRGWGQFF.

In this sample, this clone turned up once. The rearrangement joins TRBV10-3 to TRBJ2-7; D unclear. The CDR3 spans 13 residues. Germline CDR1 is ENHRY and CDR2 is SYGVKD. The V end lost 3 bases, the J end lost 3 bases, and 9 bases lay between the germline ends. CDR3 sequence: CAISDPRFYEQYF. CDR3 DNA sequence: TGTGCCATCAGTGACCCCCGTTTCTACGAGCAGTACTTC.

The chain combines TRBV2 with TRBJ1-1; TRBD1 agrees at 7 bases. V trimming: 4 bases; J trimming: 11 bases; junction bases outside the gene matches: 7. CDR1 and CDR2 from the germline V gene are SNHLY and FYNNEI. CDR3 length: 12 amino acids. The CDR3, as DNA: TGTGCCAGCAGTGGGCCGGGACAGTTGGCTTTCTTT. Translated, it gives CASSGPGQLAFF.

This chain uses TRBV24-1 with TRBJ2-1, with TRBD1 as a possible D gene (6 bases). Trimming shortened V by 1 base and J by 6 bases, and 9 bases separated the two germline ends. This CDR3 has 14 amino acids. Per the germline V gene, CDR1 is KGHDR and CDR2 is SFDVKD. CDR3 DNA sequence: TGTGCCACCAGTGATTTTCAGGGGATCAATGAGCAGTTCTTC. It is translated as CATSDFQGINEQFF.

V is TRBV5-5 and J is TRBJ1-4, with D possibly TRBD1 on 5 matching bases. Between the trimmed V and J ends, which lost 4 bases and 6 bases, there was a span of 16 bases. Germline-derived CDR1 and CDR2 are SGHKS and YYEKEE (reference sequence). The CDR3 loop spans 15 amino acids. CDR3 coding DNA: TGTGCCAGCAGCCCCCAGGCAGGGCTGGATGAAAAACTGTTTTTT. Its protein is CASSPQAGLDEKLFF.